This T cell receptor beta chain was captured by sequencing in a study of blood T cell dynamics during melanoma immunotherapy. This sample's time point: pre-treatment baseline. At 12 weeks after first infusion, RECIST 1.1 defined response for most patients. CDR1 and CDR2 from the germline V gene are LNHDA and SQIVND (reference sequence). V dropped 4 bases and J dropped 3; count of bases not matched to a gene: 2. CDR3 length equals 14 residues. Assay: immunoSEQ multiplex PCR; the TCRdb copy retains only in-frame clones and omits some. The sample has 1,400 or so clones, roughly 69% seen once. The sequences come from central memory CD8+ T cells from blood, collected from a patient treated with checkpoint blockade. This TCR was sampled from a human donor with melanoma. V is TRBV19 and J is TRBJ2-7, with TRBD1 matching over 11 bases. The CDR3 is CASSTGTGGYEQYF. The CDR3 nucleotides are TGTGCCAGTAGTACAGGGACAGGGGGCTACGAGCAGTACTTC.